Each of the 11 T cell receptor beta chains below was sequenced from the same sample in a study of cytomegalovirus exposure and HLA in healthy donors. Profiled with immunoSEQ multiplex PCR; TCRdb holds only in-frame clones, not every one. The table includes fewer than 200,000 clones, 86% detected once. The sample taken for sequencing was PBMCs. These TCRs come from a woman in her twenties or thirties in good health and CMV-seronegative.

This chain joins TRBV6-1 and TRBJ1-2; D is uncertain. This CDR3 spans 15 amino acids. CDR1 is MNHNS and CDR2 is SASEGT in the germline V gene. Trimming took off 0 bases at V and 4 bases at J, with 12 bases between the two ends. The DNA for the CDR3 is TGTGCCAGCAGTGAAGCTCCCCGTCCGATCTATGGCTACACCTTC. It yields the protein CASSEAPRPIYGYTF.

The V gene is TRBV4-3, the J gene TRBJ2-2; TRBD1 agrees at 10 bases. Germline V CDR1 and CDR2: LGHNA, YSLEER. The CDR3 runs 16 residues. V lost 4 bases to trimming and J lost 2 bases; unmatched junction nucleotides: 4. CDR3 nucleotide sequence: TGCGCCAGCAGCCGAGGGACAGGGGCCAACACCGGGGAGCTGTTTTTT. This translates into CASSRGTGANTGELFF.

The rearrangement joins TRBV29-1 to TRBJ1-2, with D perhaps TRBD1 (5 bases). This CDR3 is 12 amino acids long. Trimming took off 4 bases at V and 7 bases at J, with 13 bases between the two ends. The germline CDR1 and CDR2 sequences are SQVTM and ANQGSEA. CDR3 sequence reads: CSVGRREGGYTF. The CDR3, as DNA: TGCAGCGTTGGGCGCAGGGAAGGTGGCTACACCTTC.

The chain recombines TRBV13 with TRBJ2-3; D tentatively reads TRBD1 or TRBD2 (5 bases each). The CDR3 length is 16 residues. V was shortened by 5 bases and J by 4 bases, with 19 bases between the two germline ends. The germline gives CDR1 PRHDT, CDR2 FYEKMQ (reference sequence). The chain's CDR3 is CASSPRHGLGADTQYF. As DNA, the CDR3 is TGTGCCAGCAGCCCACGGCACGGCCTGGGGGCAGATACGCAGTATTTT.

The chain is built from TRBV2 and TRBJ1-3; D ambiguous. This CDR3 is 15 amino acids long. V lost 2 bases to trimming and J lost 3 bases, with 11 bases between them. Germline lookup yields CDR1 SNHLY and CDR2 FYNNEI. CDR3 protein: CASSEKRSGGNTIYF. In DNA form, the CDR3 reads TGTGCCAGCAGTGAAAAACGTTCGGGTGGAAACACCATATATTTT.

This chain connects TRBV5-4 to TRBJ1-1; tentatively, D is TRBD1 (5 bases). Germline V gene sequence: CDR1 SGHNT, CDR2 YYREEE (reference sequence). There are 15 residues in the CDR3. Trimming cost V 5 bases and J 2 bases, with 16 bases left between them. In DNA form, the CDR3 reads TGTGCCAGCAGGGGAGAGGTGGGGGTCAACACTGAAGCTTTCTTT. It codes for CASRGEVGVNTEAFF.

This sequence joins TRBV11-2 and TRBJ2-7; tentatively, D is TRBD2 (5 bases). The CDR3 consists of 13 residues. Germline V lookup: CDR1 SGHAT, CDR2 FQNNGV. Trimming took off 1 base at V and 7 bases at J, with 11 bases between the two ends. The CDR3 bases are TGTGCCAGCAGCTTAGTCGTGGGAGTGGAGCAGTACTTC. This sequence encodes CASSLVVGVEQYF.

The V gene is TRBV4-1, the J gene TRBJ2-3; no firm D call. Germline V lookup: CDR1 MGHRA, CDR2 YSYEKL. This CDR3 has 14 residues. Trimming took off 1 base at V and 2 bases at J, with 7 bases between the two ends. The DNA for the CDR3 is TGCGCCAGCAGCCAAGGGGATACCACAGATACGCAGTATTTT. Its translation: CASSQGDTTDTQYF.

The chain joins TRBV9 to TRBJ2-6; D remains ambiguous. CDR1 is SGDLS, CDR2 YYNGEE, per germline. The CDR3 is 16 residues long. Deletions cut 3 bases from V and 0 bases from J, with 10 bases between. CDR3 bases: TGTGCCAGCAGCGAAGGACGGGCCTCTGGGGCCAACGTCCTGACTTTC. Translation gives CASSEGRASGANVLTF.

V gene TRBV15 combines with J gene TRBJ2-4; D is possibly TRBD1 (5 bases). The CDR3 loop spans 16 amino acids. The V end lost 0 bases, the J end lost 0 bases, and 9 bases lay between the germline ends. The germline V gene encodes CDR1 LNHNV and CDR2 YYDKDF (reference sequence). CDR3 amino acids: CATSRDLGVAKNIQYF. The CDR3 DNA reads TGTGCCACCAGCAGAGATCTAGGGGTAGCCAAAAACATTCAGTACTTC.

This clone was found a few times. The chain is built from TRBV30 and TRBJ2-7, with 9 bases fitting TRBD2. This CDR3 comprises 13 residues. Germline V gene data show CDR1 as GTSNPN and CDR2 as SVGIG (reference sequence). With 4 bases clipped from V and 0 bases from J, the junction kept 1 base outside the gene matches. CDR3 sequence (DNA): TGTGCCTGGACTAGCGGGGTCTCCTACGAGCAGTACTTC. As protein: CAWTSGVSYEQYF.